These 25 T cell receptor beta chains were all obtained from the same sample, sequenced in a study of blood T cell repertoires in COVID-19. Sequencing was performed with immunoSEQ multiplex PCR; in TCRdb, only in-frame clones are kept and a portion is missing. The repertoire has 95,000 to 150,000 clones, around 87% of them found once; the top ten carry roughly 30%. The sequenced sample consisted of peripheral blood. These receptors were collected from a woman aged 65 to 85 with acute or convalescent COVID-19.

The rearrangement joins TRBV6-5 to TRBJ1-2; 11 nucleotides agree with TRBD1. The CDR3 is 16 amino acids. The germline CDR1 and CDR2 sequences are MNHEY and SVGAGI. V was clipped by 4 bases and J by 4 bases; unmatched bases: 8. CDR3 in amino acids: CASSSSDRGRAYGYTF. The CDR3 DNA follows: TGTGCCAGCAGTTCCTCGGACAGGGGGCGCGCCTATGGCTACACCTTC.

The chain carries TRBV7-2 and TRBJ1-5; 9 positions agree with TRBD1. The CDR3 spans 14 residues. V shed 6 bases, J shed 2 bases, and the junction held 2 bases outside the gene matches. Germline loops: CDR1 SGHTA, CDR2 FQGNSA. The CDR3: CASSRQGGNQPQHF. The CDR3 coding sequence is TGTGCCAGCAGTCGACAGGGGGGCAATCAGCCCCAGCATTTT.

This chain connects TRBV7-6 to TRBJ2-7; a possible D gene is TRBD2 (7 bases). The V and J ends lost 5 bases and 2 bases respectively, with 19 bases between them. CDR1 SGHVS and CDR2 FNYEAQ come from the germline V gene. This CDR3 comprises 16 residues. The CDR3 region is CASSPPPWGGPYEQYF. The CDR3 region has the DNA TGTGCCAGCAGCCCCCCGCCGTGGGGGGGCCCCTACGAGCAGTACTTC.

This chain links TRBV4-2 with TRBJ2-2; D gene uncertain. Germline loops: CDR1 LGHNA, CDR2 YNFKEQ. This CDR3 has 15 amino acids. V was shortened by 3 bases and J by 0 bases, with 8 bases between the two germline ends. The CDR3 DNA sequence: TGTGCCAGCAGCCAGAGACTGGCGAACACCGGGGAGCTGTTTTTT. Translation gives CASSQRLANTGELFF.

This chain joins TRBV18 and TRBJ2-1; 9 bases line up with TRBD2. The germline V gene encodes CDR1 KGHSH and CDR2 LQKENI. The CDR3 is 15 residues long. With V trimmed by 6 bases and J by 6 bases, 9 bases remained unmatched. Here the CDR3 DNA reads TGTGCCAGCTCTCCGGGGCTAGCGGGGACCAATGAGCAGTTCTTC. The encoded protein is CASSPGLAGTNEQFF.

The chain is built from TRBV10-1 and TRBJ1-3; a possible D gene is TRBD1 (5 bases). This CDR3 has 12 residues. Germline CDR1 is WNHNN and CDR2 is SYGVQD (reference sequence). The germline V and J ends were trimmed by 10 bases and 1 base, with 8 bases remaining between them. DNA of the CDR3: TGCGCCACCCAGGGTTCTGGAAACACCATATATTTT. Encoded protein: CATQGSGNTIYF.

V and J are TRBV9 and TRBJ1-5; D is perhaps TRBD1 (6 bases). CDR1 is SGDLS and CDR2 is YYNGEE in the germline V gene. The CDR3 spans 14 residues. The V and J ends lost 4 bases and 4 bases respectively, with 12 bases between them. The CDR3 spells CASSPQGLNQPQHF. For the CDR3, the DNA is TGTGCCAGCAGCCCACAGGGTCTGAATCAGCCCCAGCATTTT.

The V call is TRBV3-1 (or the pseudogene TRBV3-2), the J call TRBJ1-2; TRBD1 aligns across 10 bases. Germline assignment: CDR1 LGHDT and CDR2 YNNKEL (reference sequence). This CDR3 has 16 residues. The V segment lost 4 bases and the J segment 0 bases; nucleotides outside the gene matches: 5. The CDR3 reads CASSRGTGASNYGYTF. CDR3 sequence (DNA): TGTGCCAGCAGCCGCGGGACAGGGGCGTCTAACTATGGCTACACCTTC.

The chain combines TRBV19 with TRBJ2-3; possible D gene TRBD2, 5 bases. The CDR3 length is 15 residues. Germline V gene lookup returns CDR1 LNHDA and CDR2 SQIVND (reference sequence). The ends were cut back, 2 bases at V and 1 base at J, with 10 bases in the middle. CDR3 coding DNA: TGTGCCAGTAGTATACTAGCCTTCGGCACAGATACGCAGTATTTT. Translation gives CASSILAFGTDTQYF.

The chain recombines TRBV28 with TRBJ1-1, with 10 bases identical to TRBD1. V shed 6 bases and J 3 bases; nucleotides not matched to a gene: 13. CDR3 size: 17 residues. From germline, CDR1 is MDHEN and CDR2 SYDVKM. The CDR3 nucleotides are TGTGCCAGCAGCCCTCCCCGGGACAGGGGTCAGCACACTGAAGCTTTCTTT. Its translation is CASSPPRDRGQHTEAFF.

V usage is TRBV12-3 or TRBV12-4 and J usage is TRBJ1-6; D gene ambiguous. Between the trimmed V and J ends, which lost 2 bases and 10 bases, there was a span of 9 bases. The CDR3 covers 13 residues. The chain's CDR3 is CASSLSSRSPLHF. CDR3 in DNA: TGTGCCAGCAGTTTATCGTCCAGATCACCCCTCCACTTT.

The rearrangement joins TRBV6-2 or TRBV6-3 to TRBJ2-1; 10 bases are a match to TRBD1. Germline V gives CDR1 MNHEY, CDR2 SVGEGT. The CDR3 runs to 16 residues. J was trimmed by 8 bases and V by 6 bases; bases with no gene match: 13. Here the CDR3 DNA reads TGTGCCAGCAGCCCCCCCCGGGACAGGGGTATGTATGAGCAGTTCTTC. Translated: CASSPPRDRGMYEQFF.

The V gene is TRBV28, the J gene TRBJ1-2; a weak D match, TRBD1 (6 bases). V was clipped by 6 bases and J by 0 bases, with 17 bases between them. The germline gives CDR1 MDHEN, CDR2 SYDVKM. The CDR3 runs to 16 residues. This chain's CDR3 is CASSLLQGTTNYGYTF. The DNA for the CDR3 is TGTGCCAGCAGCTTACTACAGGGAACTACTAACTATGGCTACACCTTC.

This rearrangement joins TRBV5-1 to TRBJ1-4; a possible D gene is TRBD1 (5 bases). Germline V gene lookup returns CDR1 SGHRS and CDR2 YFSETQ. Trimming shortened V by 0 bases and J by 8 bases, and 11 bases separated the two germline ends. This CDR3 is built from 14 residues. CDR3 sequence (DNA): TGCGCCAGCAGCTTGGAAGGGGTACGGGAAAAACTGTTTTTT. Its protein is CASSLEGVREKLFF.

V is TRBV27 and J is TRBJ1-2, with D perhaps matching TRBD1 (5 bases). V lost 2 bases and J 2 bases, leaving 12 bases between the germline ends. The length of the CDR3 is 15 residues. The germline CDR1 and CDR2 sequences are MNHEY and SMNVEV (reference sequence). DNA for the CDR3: TGTGCCAGCAGTTTAATTGGAGGGGCCAACTATGGCTACACCTTC. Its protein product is CASSLIGGANYGYTF.

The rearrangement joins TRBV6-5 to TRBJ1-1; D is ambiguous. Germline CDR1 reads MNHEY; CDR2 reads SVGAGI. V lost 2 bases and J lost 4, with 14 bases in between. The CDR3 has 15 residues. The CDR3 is CASSYESGTTTEAFF. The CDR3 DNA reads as TGTGCCAGCAGTTACGAATCGGGAACTACCACTGAAGCTTTCTTT.

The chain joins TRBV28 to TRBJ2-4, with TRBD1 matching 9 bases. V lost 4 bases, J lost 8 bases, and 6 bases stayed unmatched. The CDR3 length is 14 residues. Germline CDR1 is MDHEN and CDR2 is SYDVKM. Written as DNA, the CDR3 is TGTGCCAGCAGTTCCCGGGACAGGGACCACATTCAGTACTTC. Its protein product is CASSSRDRDHIQYF.

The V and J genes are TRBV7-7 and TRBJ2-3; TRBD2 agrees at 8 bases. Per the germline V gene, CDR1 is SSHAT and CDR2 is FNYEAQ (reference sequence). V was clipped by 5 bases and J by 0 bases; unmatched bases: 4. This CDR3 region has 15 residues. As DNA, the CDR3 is TGTGCCAGCAGCCGAGCGGGAGCAAGCACAGATACGCAGTATTTT. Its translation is CASSRAGASTDTQYF.

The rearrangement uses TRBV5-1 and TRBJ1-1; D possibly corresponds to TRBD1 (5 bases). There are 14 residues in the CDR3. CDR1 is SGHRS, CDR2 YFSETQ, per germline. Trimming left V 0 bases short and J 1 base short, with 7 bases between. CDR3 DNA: TGCGCCAGCAGCTTGGTGGGGCAGAACACTGAAGCTTTCTTT. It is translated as CASSLVGQNTEAFF.

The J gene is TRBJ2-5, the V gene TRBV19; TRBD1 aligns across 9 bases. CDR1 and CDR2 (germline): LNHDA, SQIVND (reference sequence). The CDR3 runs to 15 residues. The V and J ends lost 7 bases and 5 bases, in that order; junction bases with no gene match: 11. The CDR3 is CASTPGQGRDETQYF. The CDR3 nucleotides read TGTGCCAGTACCCCGGGACAGGGAAGAGATGAGACCCAGTACTTC.

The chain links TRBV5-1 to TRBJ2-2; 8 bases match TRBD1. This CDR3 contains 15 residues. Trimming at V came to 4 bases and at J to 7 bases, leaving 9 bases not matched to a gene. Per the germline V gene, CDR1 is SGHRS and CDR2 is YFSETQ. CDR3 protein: CASSTNFDRGGELFF. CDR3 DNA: TGCGCCAGCAGCACAAACTTTGACAGGGGCGGGGAGCTGTTTTTT.

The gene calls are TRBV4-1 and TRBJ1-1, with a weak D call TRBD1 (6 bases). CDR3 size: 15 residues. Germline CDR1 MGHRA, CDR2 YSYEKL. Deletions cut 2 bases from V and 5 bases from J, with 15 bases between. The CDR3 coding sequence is TGCGCCAGCAGCCAACGGCAGGGGATTTGGACTGAAGCTTTCTTT. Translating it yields CASSQRQGIWTEAFF.

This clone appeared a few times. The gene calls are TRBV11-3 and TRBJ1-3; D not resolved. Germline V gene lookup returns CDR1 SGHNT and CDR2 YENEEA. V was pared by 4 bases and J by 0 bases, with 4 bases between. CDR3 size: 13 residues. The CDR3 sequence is CASSSSSGNTIYF. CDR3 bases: TGTGCCAGCAGCTCGTCCTCTGGAAACACCATATATTTT.

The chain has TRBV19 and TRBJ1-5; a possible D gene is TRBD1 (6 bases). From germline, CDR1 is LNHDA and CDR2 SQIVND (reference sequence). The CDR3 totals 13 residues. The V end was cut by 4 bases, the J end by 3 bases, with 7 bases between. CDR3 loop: CASSNRANQPQHF. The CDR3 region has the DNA TGTGCCAGTAGTAACAGGGCCAATCAGCCCCAGCATTTT.

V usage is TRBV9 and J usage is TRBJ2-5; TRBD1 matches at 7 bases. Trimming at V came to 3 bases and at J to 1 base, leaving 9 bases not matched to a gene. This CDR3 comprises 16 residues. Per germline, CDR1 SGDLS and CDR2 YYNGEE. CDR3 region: CASSEQGVGIQETQYF. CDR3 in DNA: TGTGCCAGCAGCGAGCAGGGGGTGGGGATCCAAGAGACCCAGTACTTC.